This TCR beta chain came from a study of blood T cell repertoires in COVID-19. The overall study: PBMCs, B-cell-depleted T cells, or T cells were the source of the cDNA or gDNA that made up the material.

Grouping used clinical history reported by participants in a survey and questionnaire. Two negative PCRs, clearance, or symptom resolution had been documented for recovered Cohort 3 donors. Clones were read by immunoSEQ multiplex PCR, and TCRdb kept only the in-frame ones, dropping some. The data contain over 200,000 clones, 84% of them seen just once; the ten biggest clones take up approximately 6.2%. The sequencing input was PBMCs or T cells enriched from blood (not recorded which). The TCR comes from a woman between 40 and 50 years old who had recovered from COVID-19.

CDR3 sequence (DNA): TGTGCCAGCAGCTTAGCAGAGGGCGGGGAGCTGTTTTTT. It encodes CASSLAEGGELFF. The chain has TRBV7-8 and TRBJ2-2, with a weak D call TRBD2 (5 bases). CDR1 is SGHVS, CDR2 FQNEAQ, per germline. The CDR3 is 13 residues long. Trimming left V 0 bases short and J 7 bases short, with 6 bases between. Together with reference TRBV7-8 and TRBJ2-2, the CDR3 gives the full variable domain: GAGVSQSPRYKVAKRGQDVALRCDPISGHVSLFWYQQALGQGPEFLTYFQNEAQLDKSGLPSDRFFAERPEGSVSTLKIQRTQQEDSAVYLCASSLAEGGELFFGEGSRLTVL.